This T cell receptor beta chain comes out of a study of OX40 agonist ivuxolimab in advanced cancers. About the research overall: Patients were dosed with the agonistic anti-OX40 (CD134) antibody ivuxolimab. Participants, about 83% male, averaged approximately 65 years of age, ranging from about 23 to 90.

From germline, CDR1 is GTSNPN and CDR2 SVGIG (reference sequence). The V gene lost 0 bases and the J gene lost 0 bases, with 12 bases spanning the gap. CDR3 size: 16 residues. Some clones are missing from TCRdb's copy, which holds only in-frame ones; the method was immunoSEQ multiplex PCR. The table includes under 110,000 clones, 90% detected once. The sample consisted of CD4+ or CD8+ T cells sorted from blood, taken in a trial of the OX40 agonist ivuxolimab. The V call is TRBV30, the J call TRBJ1-3; D is ambiguous. The receptor's source is an adult with an advanced solid tumor such as melanoma, head and neck, liver or kidney cancer. The CDR3 nucleotides are TGTGCCTGGAGTGTTTTGGCTGGCAGCTCTGGAAACACCATATATTTT. It is translated as CAWSVLAGSSGNTIYF.